The entry below gives a single T cell receptor beta chain sequence along with its context. The data are from a study of blood T cell repertoires in COVID-19. Produced via immunoSEQ multiplex PCR; TCRdb's table is partial and in-frame only. The sample shows approximately 200,000 clones, more than 70% of them seen only once. The CDR3 length is 14 residues. Germline V gene data show CDR1 as MNHEY and CDR2 as SVGAGI. J was trimmed by 3 bases and V by 5 bases; bases with no gene match: 4. The chain employs TRBV6-5 and TRBJ2-7; 10 bases line up with TRBD1. The receptor was isolated from a woman in her thirties or forties with acute COVID-19. The sample comprised PBMCs or T cells enriched from blood (not recorded which). The CDR3 DNA sequence: TGTGCCAGCAGTCGGGACAGGGGTCACTACGAGCAGTACTTC. Translated, it gives CASSRDRGHYEQYF.